The sequence of this T cell receptor (beta chain) was determined in a study of T cells in Graves' hyperthyroidism and ophthalmopathy (dated by TCRdb to about 2019). For the study in its entirety: Peripheral blood was collected at initial diagnosis, before any treatment. TCR Vbeta CDR3 sequencing of roughly 140 peripheral blood samples (over 40 ophthalmopathy, approximately 80 hyperthyroidism and around 17 progressor patients) is reported in the paper. Once sampling was done, hyperthyroidism patients were given methimazole at a starting dose of 30 mg daily, whereas ophthalmopathy patients were given high-dose intravenous methylprednisolone. Prospective prediction of ophthalmopathy was tested in an independent validation cohort consisting of 18 hyperthyroidism patients and about 17 patients who later progressed to ophthalmopathy. Thyroid tissue and blood T-cell repertoires from about six Graves' hyperthyroidism patients were also compared in the study. To identify TCR V-J signatures that set the groups apart, the researchers used a discovery cohort of about a hundred patients, made up of 43 with Graves' ophthalmopathy and about 59 with stable Graves' hyperthyroidism. The approximately 100 discovery patients were randomly split 7:3 into training and test sets.

Study-wide conclusions, independent of this receptor: In validation, the model predicted progression to ophthalmopathy a median of roughly 6.1 months before onset, with over 60% sensitivity and roughly 77% specificity. Most expanded thyroid clonotypes (frequency above 0.001) were also detected in blood, a finding suggesting that blood repertoires may reflect thyroid immune responses. No statistical method was used to set the sample size in advance, and investigators knew the group allocation. A model built on a 13 V-J signature distinguished ophthalmopathy from stable hyperthyroidism, reaching roughly 88% sensitivity and 81% to 83% specificity in cross-validation and 80%/75% in testing.

In its sample, this clonotype was seen once. No cognate antigen has been identified for it. No qualities accompany the bases; no much larger clone lies one base away. Support from one read is weak. Hyperthyroidism patients were aged 18 to 65 years and newly diagnosed, with disease duration of less than 2 months. Patients with uncontrolled infections, other autoimmune diseases, pregnancy or lactation were excluded. Diagnoses were based on clinical symptoms, serum thyroxine and TRAb, thyroid ultrasound and orbital computed tomography. Blood from progressor patients was drawn when they were first diagnosed with hyperthyroidism, before any ophthalmopathy symptoms appeared. Ficoll-Paque density gradient centrifugation was used to isolate PBMCs from about 9 ml of fresh peripheral blood. Patients classed as progressors first received a Graves' hyperthyroidism diagnosis and then went on to develop ophthalmopathy during follow-up. Total RNA was extracted using Trizol reagent, and RNA quality was assessed on an Agilent 2100 Bioanalyzer.

From the cysteine through the phenylalanine, the CDR3 covers 13 amino acids. CDR3 DNA only is kept here, 39 bases in frame from base 1. The germline V gene gives CDR1 as SGHTA and CDR2 as FQGTGA. Trimming costs V 1 base and J 5 bases, and their ends lie 7 bases apart. The TCR beta CDR3 regions were amplified from RNA transcripts. For the first round of RT-PCR on the TCR CDR3, the HTBI primer set was used together with the Qiagen OneStep RT-PCR kit. Libraries were constructed in a second round of multiplex PCR, after which size selection and purification were carried out. Libraries were sequenced paired-end with 100 bp reads on an Illumina HiSeq2000. The original methods were these. SOAPnuke was used to process the raw data, removing reads that contained adapters or uncalled bases, had a mean Phred below 15, or lacked an exact match to the constant primer or identifier. COPE v1.2.5 was used to merge high-quality paired reads, and clonotypes were defined as unique nucleotide sequences. MiTCR v1.1 was used to align the clonotypes against IMGT TRBV, TRBD and TRBJ reference segments. Analysis was restricted to V-J combinations with a frequency above 0.0001, which covered roughly 99% of repertoires. A TCS score was defined as the ratio of F50 (clonal expansion) to E x V (chaos), with BLOSUM62-based TCRdist applied between CDR3 peptides within each V-J. Welch's t-statistics and random forest reduced 500 to 550 V-J features to 10 to 15, which were used in a naive Bayes classifier (R e1071). TCRdb redid the processing of the public reads, applying fastp at Q25 and MiXCR, and retained in-frame beta chains. Rows matching on CDR3 protein sequence are summarized as one entry with the most common DNA and genes. TCRdb's processing, not the authors', yielded these V and J calls. This sample lists around 380,000 distinct CDR3 sequences; approximately 12% were detected once. The ten largest make up less than 25% of the sample.

This receptor was obtained from a young man with Graves' hyperthyroidism that later progressed to Graves' ophthalmopathy. The rearrangement combines TRBV7-3 with TRBJ2-3, with the D gene too uncertain to name. Specimen: blood. The sequenced DNA is TGTGCCAGCAGCTTAAGTGCCATAGATACGCAGTATTTT. This codes for CASSLSAIDTQYF.